This T cell receptor beta chain is drawn from a study of cytomegalovirus exposure and HLA in healthy donors (TCRdb year 2017). Background for the entire study: According to an earlier analysis of around 600 of the donors, 200 million or so T cells yielded 117 million unique TCR beta sequences and approximately 280 Gb of sequence data. HLA typing covered class I and class II loci at four-digit resolution. A later genetic analysis used genome-wide SNP genotypes for 398 of the 666 donors, treating that subset as a discovery cohort. The number of donors typed differed by locus, with about 629-630 for A, B, C, DRB1 and DQB1, 522 for DQA1, over 600 for DPA1, and around 450 for DPB1. Every repertoire in the discovery cohort had been generated on one and the same sequencing platform. An early release that covered some 630 HLA-typed donors contained approximately 300 gigabases of sequencing data and tens of millions of unique TCR sequences. The study used immunosequencing to profile the T cell repertoires of several hundred subjects and linked those repertoires to cytomegalovirus serostatus. Because of strong linkage in the cohort, roughly five DR-DQ haplotypes were treated as single units for association and clustering. Among about 410 genotyped donors of the cohort, an average of around 240,000 unique TCR beta nucleotide sequences was sequenced per donor, of which roughly 17% were non-productive. Donor age, sex, ethnicity and CMV serostatus were compiled alongside the repertoire data. In a later analysis, previously published TCR beta repertoires from hundreds of donors were re-analyzed and high-resolution HLA genotyping was added so that TCR occurrence patterns could be studied. Of the roughly 400 genotyped donors, 65% to 90% fell in the genetic ancestry cluster associated with self-reported Caucasian donors. The study aimed to test whether signatures of past pathogen exposure could be identified by cataloging public T cell receptors. High-throughput TCR immunosequencing, statistical association of individual TCRs with disease status, and machine learning were combined to predict cytomegalovirus infection status. Rather than drawing on any new phenotypic data, the later analysis identified candidate immune exposures from TCR beta sequences and the way those sequences occurred across donors. To decide whether each TCR beta V gene segment behaved as functional or pseudogenic, an earlier analysis of some 580 of the donors relied on high-throughput TCR beta sequencing. Besides the first cohort of some 670 subjects, a separate validation cohort made up of over 100 different subjects was used. The study at large found these results: In a later genetic analysis, a missense DCLRE1C variant was associated with V-gene and J-gene trimming of TCR beta chains, and the association was replicated in an independent cohort. Assigning TCR associations to individual alleles was difficult when HLA alleles, especially DR and DQ, strongly co-occurred. In this cohort, only TCR beta chains were sequenced, and detectable features were limited by the absence of alpha or paired-chain data. Some IMGT-functional V segments, including TRBV6-2 and TRBV6-3, could not be told apart with the 87-base-pair reads, so those segments were excluded. For the cohort, immune exposure information was limited to CMV serostatus. A later genetic analysis reported fewer N-insertions in productive TCRs among donors in an Asian-associated ancestry cluster than the approximately 700-donor mean. Correlated functional status among segregating V segments might reflect linkage disequilibrium, but an unknown experimental factor could not be ruled out. While some public TCRs were present in many individuals, most TCR sequences turned up only very rarely across donors. According to the authors, the approach could potentially be generalized to other disease states and immunological phenotypes. The presence/absence analyses assumed that sequencing depth was roughly uniform across donors, and that assumption may not be true. In a later analysis, around 17,000 TCR beta sequences were associated with specific HLA alleles at a false discovery rate of 0.05. Cytomegalovirus status was reported to be diagnosed by the classifier with high specificity and sensitivity in both the original and validation cohorts. Compared with equally common non-associated chains, HLA-associated TCR beta chains in a later analysis were more clonally expanded and had lower generation probabilities. A few of the identified cytomegalovirus-associated TCR beta chains were confirmed in vitro to be specific for cytomegalovirus antigens. Most CMV-associated TCR beta chains appeared to be HLA-restricted in a later analysis, and the HLA associations seemed to be driven largely by CMV exposure. Because HLA typing was unavailable for some donors at each locus, only the typed subset was used in association tests. In a later analysis, TCR association rates were found to vary across HLA loci, with the most associated TCRs seen for DRB1 alleles and the fewest for HLA-C alleles. The study listed 150 to 200 TCR beta chains as associated with cytomegalovirus. Several of the top co-occurrence clusters appeared to be linked to parvovirus B19, influenza, CMV and Epstein-Barr virus, according to a later analysis. Seventeen rarely observed V segments, including chromosome 9 orphons, were excluded from the earlier analysis of several hundred of the donors because counts were too low. In an earlier analysis of approximately 590 of the donors, most TCR beta V segments appeared in productive rearrangements about 90% or about 30% of the time, broadly matching IMGT annotations. A further reported finding was that TCR beta sequences accurately predicted the HLA-A and HLA-B alleles for most subjects in the first cohort. The sequencing pipeline was judged likely to have produced a cluster of highly shared sequence variants as a technical artifact.

The cohort comprised some 730 healthy bone marrow donors. All cohort members were sampled while nominally healthy, although unrecorded immune exposures were likely present. The donor tested CMV seronegative, placing the donor among the 350 to 400 seronegative members of the cohort. Every donor gave a peripheral blood sample, and the peripheral blood mononuclear cells from that sample were used for TCR beta sequencing. Genomic DNA extraction from the blood cell samples was performed with the Qiagen DNeasy Blood Extraction Kit. A distance of 15 bases separates the germline ends of V and J, which lose 1 base and 2 bases respectively. Including the terminal cysteine and phenylalanine, the CDR3 comprises 17 residues. CDR3 DNA is the only sequence kept; it has 51 bases, read in frame from the first base. The germline V gene (reference sequence) gives CDR1 as SEHNR and CDR2 as FQNEAQ. This clone was found a few times. The antigen it recognizes is unknown. Per-nucleotide qualities are absent, and no much larger clonotype sits a single base away.

To prepare the library, the immunoSEQ multiplex PCR assay was applied. The multiplex PCR relied on a mix of 60 forward primers for TCR Vbeta segments and 13 reverse primers for TCR Jbeta segments. The CDR3 region of rearranged TCR beta genes was amplified from genomic DNA by a multiplex PCR assay. On the Illumina HiSeq System, the amplified TCR beta libraries were sequenced as 87-base-pair reads. Turning to the authors' computational methods: A later analysis counted approximately 84 million unique TCR beta chains across the 500 to 850 repertoires, and around 9.9 million of these chains were shared by at least two donors. To remove PCR and sequencing errors, raw reads were error-corrected and collapsed into unique sequences using a nearest-neighbor algorithm that merged closely related sequences. To assign V, D and J gene segments, CDR3 sequences were aligned to IMGT reference sequences. For a sequence to be retained, at least a six-nucleotide match to both a V gene segment and a J gene segment was required. A rearrangement was called productive if the CDR3 had no stop codons and remained in frame with V and J, and every other rearrangement was called non-productive. Following IMGT convention, CDR3 was defined as the stretch from the second conserved V-encoded cysteine to the conserved J-encoded phenylalanine. Sequences without an unambiguous match to a single V gene segment were excluded from the earlier analysis of a few hundred of the donors. In an earlier analysis of 587 of the donors, a V segment was called functional when productive rearrangements were above 56.7%, and segregating when the standard deviation between donors exceeded 5%. To diagnose cytomegalovirus status from the catalog of TCR beta chain sequences, a statistical classification framework was built. In a later analysis, V and J genes were assigned by comparing TCR nucleotide sequences against IMGT/GENE-DB human TR gene sequences. In a later analysis, CDR3 sequences and most-parsimonious VDJ recombination scenarios were assigned using the TCRdist pipeline. In a later analysis, every TCR beta chain was defined by the combination of its CDR3 amino acid sequence and its V-gene family, and reads without a unique V-gene family were dropped. A later analysis removed 550 to 700 highly shared, low-generation-probability nucleotide sequences to deal with suspected cross-contamination and a sequencing artifact. A later analysis calculated a clonal expansion index for each public chain from normalized within-repertoire ranks of inferred template counts. Generation probabilities in a later analysis came from a VDJ recombination model fitted to out-of-frame rearrangements, and those results were checked against IGoR. Hypergeometric tests were used in a later analysis to score TCR-TCR, TCR-HLA and TCR-CMV co-occurrence, with a repertoire-size bias correction applied to the TCR pairs. A later analysis estimated false discovery rates by permuting HLA or CMV assignments 20 times. In a later analysis, co-occurring TCRs were grouped using DBSCAN, with TCRdist sequence similarity added in when clustering inside HLA-allele-positive subsets. Co-occurrence clustering excluded repertoires with fewer than 30,000 or more than 120,000 public chains, plus five with anomalous nucleotide sharing. The clones in this table, taken by TCRdb from immuneACCESS, are in-frame only. Not every clone is retained; where verified, under half of the shortfall comes from an unresolved V gene, and the cause of the rest is unknown. The DNA gave D and trimming, while V, J and clone size come from that table. This sample lists some 110,000 clones; roughly three quarters were detected once. The ten largest clonotypes hold roughly 3.2% of the sample.

The sequence came from a man between 25 and 39 years old in good health and CMV-seronegative. Sample: PBMCs. This chain is built from TRBV7-9 and TRBJ1-5; TRBD1 is a weak D gene call, 6 bases matching. Here the CDR3 is given as CASSLGAAGAGNQPQHF. The nucleotide sequence is TGTGCCAGCAGCTTAGGAGCGGCAGGGGCGGGCAATCAGCCCCAGCATTTT.